What follows is one T cell receptor beta chain and its context. Its antigen remains undetermined. The sample holds no much larger clone one base away, and base qualities are not on file. The data stem from a study of shared T cell receptors in the human thymus (dated by TCRdb to about 2021). Regarding the study in general: The study investigated the way shared, self-reactive T-cell receptor alpha chains are produced in the human thymus.

Library preparation was by the immunoSEQ multiplex PCR assay. TCRdb took over this immuneACCESS table, retaining in-frame rearrangements with V and J assigned. Such tables are incomplete; in checked studies, under half of the missing clones stem from an unresolved V gene, and the remainder is unexplained. This sample is represented by hundreds of thousands of clones; around 78% of them were singletons. Around 0.013% of the sample is held by the ten biggest clonotypes. Germline trimming: 6 bases from V, 6 bases from J; junction bases outside gene matches: 11. The germline V gene supplies CDR1 MDHEN and CDR2 SYDVKM. Including the terminal cysteine and phenylalanine, the CDR3 comprises 16 residues. Solely the CDR3 DNA is kept, with 48 bases framed from the first base. The same sample was also used in a study of human thymus T cells. In that second paper, the authors write: Donors were immunologically healthy infants undergoing open corrective cardiac surgery for congenital heart defects in Finland. Thymus tissue was obtained as surgical resects removed during corrective cardiac surgery. Usage of V and J gene segments appeared to be biased in both the thymic and the peripheral blood repertoires. The related research found that thymic TCR repertoires overlapped highly between unrelated individuals. The study described the TCR alpha and beta repertoires in roughly 8 infant thymus samples and a few matching peripheral blood samples. Donor ages ranging from roughly 6 to 244 days were recorded, and a handful of male and a couple of female infants were included in the cohort. Thymocytes were freed from the tissue by mechanical means and kept at -70 degrees C as pellets of about 9-30 million cells. A QIAsymphony instrument was used to extract genomic DNA from the frozen cell pellets. Using the immunoSEQ multiplex PCR assay, the TCRB and TCRAD loci were amplified from a standardized quantity of quality-controlled genomic DNA. Amplicons spanned the V(D)J region at a length sufficient to cover the CDR3 and identify V and J genes. Through the commercial immunoSEQ service, the amplicons were sequenced on an Illumina platform. Primer bias and sequencing errors were corrected as previously described, and TCRAD and TCRB were defined on the basis of the IMGT database. immunoSEQ Analyzer 3.0 and VDJTools were used for repertoire analysis, which covered basic statistics, V/J segment usage, diversity estimates, rarefaction and pairwise overlap. To estimate diversity, the Chao1, ChaoE, Efron-Thisted, Shannon and inverse Simpson indices were applied, and diversity was also estimated on datasets down-sampled to the smallest sample. Repertoire overlap used strict matching of CDR3 nucleotide sequence, V gene and J gene, with Jaccard-based multidimensional scaling clustering. On average, about 810,000 unique TCRB clonotypes were obtained from thymus samples, compared with 70,000 to 90,000 from blood samples.

The TCR originated in a boy less than two years old with a congenital heart defect. Donor details come from another sample of the same person, matched by shared clones. The rearrangement combines TRBV28 with TRBJ2-3; 11 central nucleotides agree with TRBD2. The sequenced material came from thymocytes. The DNA sequence reads TGTGCCAGCAGCTCCCGGACTAGCGGGCCTCCGGATACGCAGTATTTT. This is translated as CASSSRTSGPPDTQYF.